This TCR beta chain was documented in a study of T cells after yellow fever vaccination. General study results and limits: Once the booster was given, most primary-vaccination clones reappeared, at around 95% for CD4 and roughly 90% for CD8.

MiXCR, applied by TCRdb to the 5' RACE reads, yields one record per CDR3 protein. The data contain approximately 250,000 distinct CDR3 sequences, roughly 6.8% of them seen just once; the ten biggest clones take up 1% to 1.2%. CDR1 and CDR2 from the germline V gene are MDHEN and SYDVKM. V shed 4 bases and J 5 bases; nucleotides not matched to a gene: 9. The CDR3 runs to 15 residues. In this sample, this clonotype turned up many times. Its specificity is not known. The sequence came from a man younger than 45 who received the YFV17D yellow fever vaccine. The sample consisted of CD4+ T cells sorted from PBMCs, taken on the day of the yellow fever booster vaccination. V usage is TRBV28 and J usage is TRBJ2-7, with 9 nucleotides matching TRBD1. The CDR3 loop is CASSSTGTGPHEQYF. CDR3 DNA: TGTGCCAGCAGTTCCACCGGGACAGGGCCCCACGAGCAGTACTTC.